This TCR beta chain was recovered during a study of blood T cell repertoires in COVID-19 (dated by TCRdb to 2019 to 2021). Regarding the complete study: Collaborator samples came from the United States, Italy and Spain and covered acute and convalescent phases of COVID-19. The samples were drawn from two sources: the first 160 participants of the ongoing ImmuneRACE study, and approximately 1,300 subjects contributed by 6 global collaborators. Deeply sampled blood TCRbeta repertoires from subjects exposed to, actively infected with, or recovered from COVID-19 were included in the dataset. The sample metadata nearly always contained a de-identified subject ID, COVID-19 status, age in years and sex. The repertoires were released in a freely available public database meant as a resource for research on the immune response to SARS-CoV-2. Where available, HLA class I and class II types were taken from metadata supplied by the sample provider and were not determined by assay-based typing. The prospective study material was composed of cDNA or gDNA derived from T cells, B-cell-depleted T cells, or PBMCs. Here is what the overall study found, with its caveats: The amount of clinical and demographic metadata varied by source and participant and was provided uncurated.

The immunoSEQ Assay, a bias-controlled multiplex PCR, was used to amplify TCRbeta CDR3 regions from genomic DNA. The authors processed their data as follows. The number of nucleated cells in each sample was estimated from the amplification of reference gene primers within the assay. To quantify the absolute abundance of each unique TCRbeta CDR3 rearrangement, sequence reads were collapsed and filtered. For each sample, productive Simpson clonality was calculated as the square root of Simpson's diversity index over productive rearrangements. TCRdb retrieved this table from immuneACCESS and kept in-frame rearrangements only. Not all clones are present; in checked studies, unresolved V genes account for under half, and no reason is known for the remainder. The V and J calls and clone size are taken from that table; D and trimming were inferred from the DNA. The sample table holds roughly 340,000 clones, of which about 89% were seen once. The ten largest clonotypes hold around 3% of the sample.

In Seattle, one collaborating source enrolled patients while the infection was active and tracked those patients longitudinally over the course of disease. Whole blood was collected in K2EDTA tubes by collaborating institutions according to the institutions' own protocols. For TCRbeta analysis, collaborator samples were shipped as frozen whole blood, as isolated PBMCs, or as DNA extracted from either sample type. As to this clone: It has no known antigen specificity. No much larger clone is present one base from it, and per-base qualities are unavailable.

There are 15 amino acids in the CDR3, from cysteine to phenylalanine inclusive. CDR3 DNA only is kept here, 45 bases in frame from base 1. From V the trimming removes 5 bases and from J it removes 4 bases, while the gene matches leave 4 bases of the junction unaccounted for. CDR1 and CDR2, per the germline V gene (reference sequence), are SEHNR and FQNEAQ. The sample comprised peripheral blood. The sequence came from a woman in her 30s with COVID-19, enrolled during active disease. In this chain, TRBV7-9 is recombined with TRBJ2-2; a stretch of 10 junction bases matches TRBD1. The CDR3 corresponds to CASSPWDRGTGELFF. The nucleotides read TGTGCCAGCAGCCCATGGGACAGGGGCACCGGGGAGCTGTTTTTT.